A selection of T cell receptor beta chains follows, all from one sample in a study of shared clonotypes between healthy human individuals. Libraries were prepared by immunoSEQ multiplex PCR; TCRdb keeps only in-frame clonotypes and omits some of them. The sample shows under 850,000 clones, 55% to 80% of them seen only once. Sequenced material: memory CD4+ T cells sorted from blood. Every receptor here comes from a woman aged 25 to 39 in good health. Each CDR3 is given with its conserved first and last residue. D genes are given only for firm matches. Clone size is not always given. Where it is, it says once, few, many or a class for expanded clones.

>TRBJ2-1|-|once|TRBV7-3
TGTGCCAGCAGCTTAATCCTAGCAGGTGCGGGTGAGCAGTTCTTC
CASSLILAGAGEQFF
>TRBJ2-7|-|-|TRBV7-6
TGTGCCAGCAGCTTGCGGGTCGACAACGAGCAGTACTTC
CASSLRVDNEQYF
>TRBJ2-6|-|many|TRBV10-3
TGTGCCATCAACTCGGACGGGCCCTCTGGGGCCAACGTCCTGACTTTC
CAINSDGPSGANVLTF
>TRBJ2-2|TRBD1|many|TRBV2
TGTGCCAGTAAACAGGGGGCAAACACCGGGGAGCTGTTTTTT
CASKQGANTGELFF
>TRBJ1-4|-|-|TRBV6-6
TGTGCCATTGGACGGGGTAATGAAAAACTGTTTTTT
CAIGRGNEKLFF
>TRBJ1-4|TRBD1|-|TRBV6-5
TGTGCCAGCAGTACAGGGACAGGGAATGAAAAACTGTTTTTT
CASSTGTGNEKLFF
>TRBJ2-7|-|-|TRBV5-5
TGTGCCAGCAGCTTGGAGGGAGTGGCCTACGAGCAGTACTTC
CASSLEGVAYEQYF
>TRBJ1-2|-|-|TRBV28
TGTGCCAGCAGAACCCCCGGGACCCATGGCTACACCTTC
CASRTPGTHGYTF
>TRBJ2-7|-|few|TRBV29-1
TGCAGCGTTGGAGGGTTTCCCTACGAGCAGTACTTC
CSVGGFPYEQYF
>TRBJ2-7|TRBD1|-|TRBV30
TGTGCCTGGAGTATTGGGACAGGGTCCTACGAGCAGTACTTC
CAWSIGTGSYEQYF
>TRBJ2-1|-|-|TRBV29-1
TGCAGCGTTGAAGGGAGTAGCTCCTACAATGAGCAGTTCTTC
CSVEGSSSYNEQFF
>TRBJ2-1|TRBD2|few|TRBV2
TGTGCCAGCCGGGAGGCTTTTCATGGGGTTCAGTTCTTC
CASREAFHGVQFF
>TRBJ2-1|TRBD1|-|TRBV11-3
TGTGCCAGCAGCTCAACGGGACAGGGGCGGAATGAGCAGTTCTTC
CASSSTGQGRNEQFF
>TRBJ1-1|-|-|TRBV6-1
TGTGCCAGCAGTGTTAGACGGCAGAACACTGAAGCTTTCTTT
CASSVRRQNTEAFF
>TRBJ1-1|-|-|TRBV5-1
TGCGCCAGCAGCCGAATCGGCACTATGAACACTGAAGCTTTCTTT
CASSRIGTMNTEAFF
>TRBJ2-7|-|-|TRBV7-9
TGTGCCAGCACCATCAGGGGGGCAACCTACGAGCAGTACTTC
CASTIRGATYEQYF
>TRBJ2-1|TRBD2|few|TRBV19
TGTGCCAGTAGTCCGGGACTAGCGGGAGGAAGGGGGCGTAGTGAGCAGTTCTTC
CASSPGLAGGRGRSEQFF
>TRBJ1-3|-|-|TRBV6-6
TGTGCCAGCAGTTACAAGGGGACTGGAAACACCATATATTTT
CASSYKGTGNTIYF
>TRBJ2-7|-|-|TRBV18
TGTGCCAGCTCAAGGGACACCGCCTACGAGCAGTACTTC
CASSRDTAYEQYF
>TRBJ1-4|-|-|TRBV18
TGTGCCAGCTCACCGATCGGAGAGCTAAATGAAAAACTGTTTTTT
CASSPIGELNEKLFF
>TRBJ2-3|TRBD2|-|TRBV6-6
TGTGCCAGCAGTTACCACGAAGCGGGAATCACAGATACGCAGTATTTT
CASSYHEAGITDTQYF
>TRBJ2-1|-|-|TRBV23-1
TGCGCCAGCAGTCAATCTGTAACTAGGTTGGCGGGTGAGCAGTTCTTC
CASSQSVTRLAGEQFF
>TRBJ1-4|-|-|TRBV6-1
TGTGCCAGCAGGGGGGGCGGCGAAAAACTGTTTTTT
CASRGGGEKLFF
>TRBJ2-3|TRBD2|few|TRBV7-2
TGTGCCAGCAGCCCCTCGGTCCCGACTAGCGTAGGGACAGATACGCAGTATTTT
CASSPSVPTSVGTDTQYF
>TRBJ1-1|-|-|TRBV27
TGTGCCAGCAGTTGGCGGGGGCGGACTGAGAGCACTGAAGCTTTCTTT
CASSWRGRTESTEAFF
>TRBJ2-3|-|many|TRBV9
TGTGCCAGCAGCTCCGGACTCACAGATACGCAGTATTTT
CASSSGLTDTQYF
>TRBJ1-4|TRBD1|-|TRBV7-8
TGTGCCAGCAGTCCGATCCGGGACAGGGGGCGAACTAATGAAAAACTGTTTTTT
CASSPIRDRGRTNEKLFF
>TRBJ1-2|-|few|TRBV4-2
TGTGCCAGCAGCCAAGGGACAGACAACTATGGCTACACCTTC
CASSQGTDNYGYTF
>TRBJ2-7|-|few|TRBV18
TGTGCCAGCTCACCACAGGGGGGTATTGACGAGCAGTACTTC
CASSPQGGIDEQYF
>TRBJ2-7|-|-|TRBV5-1
TGCGCCAGCAGCTCGGGACTGTTTACCTACGAGCAGTACTTC
CASSSGLFTYEQYF
>TRBJ2-2|TRBD2|-|TRBV28
TGTGCCAGCAGTTTACTTCGGACTAGCGAGGACACCGGGGAGCTGTTTTTT
CASSLLRTSEDTGELFF
>TRBJ2-7|-|few|TRBV30
TGTGCCTGGAGGGCAGGACACCTCTACGAGCAGTACTTC
CAWRAGHLYEQYF
>TRBJ2-5|TRBD2|-|TRBV7-7
TGTGCCAGCAGCGCTAATTCGGGGGGGCTGGAGACCCAGTACTTC
CASSANSGGLETQYF
>TRBJ2-5|-|-|TRBV29-1
TGCAGCGTTGATGTGGACCCAGGGGGGGAGACCCAGTACTTC
CSVDVDPGGETQYF
>TRBJ2-1|-|-|TRBV5-1
TGCGCCAGCAGCACGAACTTGGGGCAGGCCAATGAGCAGTTCTTC
CASSTNLGQANEQFF
>TRBJ2-7|TRBD1|once|TRBV11-2
TGTGCCAGCAGCTTGGGACAGGGATTCGAGCAGTACTTC
CASSLGQGFEQYF
>TRBJ1-5|-|-|TRBV28
TGTGTTTCCCAAAGTAGCAATCAGCCCCAGCATTTT
CVSQSSNQPQHF
>TRBJ1-2|TRBD1|-|TRBV29-1
TGCAGCGTTTCGAGTGACAGGGGTGGCTATGGCTACACCTTC
CSVSSDRGGYGYTF
>TRBJ2-1|TRBD1|-|TRBV28
TGTGCCAGCAAGCGGACAGGGTTGTTGATCTCCTACAATGAGCAGTTCTTC
CASKRTGLLISYNEQFF
>TRBJ2-1|TRBD1|-|TRBV7-9
TGTGCCAGCAGACATACCGGGACAGGAAACTACAATGAGCAGTTCTTC
CASRHTGTGNYNEQFF
>TRBJ2-6|-|many|TRBV2
TGTGCCAGCAGTCCATTCGGCGCTGGGGCCAACGTCCTGACTTTC
CASSPFGAGANVLTF
>TRBJ2-1|TRBD2|-|TRBV5-4
TGTGCCAGCAGCCGCGGGACTAGCGGGAGAATTGAGCAGTTCTTC
CASSRGTSGRIEQFF
>TRBJ2-3|-|-|TRBV5-1
TGCGCCAGCAAGACCCCGGGCACAGATACGCAGTATTTT
CASKTPGTDTQYF
>TRBJ1-2|-|-|TRBV10-3
TGTGCCATCATTGAATACCCCTCGATTGAGGCTGGCTACACCTTC
CAIIEYPSIEAGYTF
>TRBJ2-2|-|-|TRBV28
TGTGCCAGCAGTTTAATTCAGGGATTGAGCACCGGGGAGCTGTTTTTT
CASSLIQGLSTGELFF
>TRBJ1-2|-|-|TRBV2
TGTGCCAGCAGTGCCAGGGTCAACGGCTACACCTTC
CASSARVNGYTF
>TRBJ1-1|-|-|TRBV7-9
TGTGCCAGCAGCGCCGCTAACGGGGACACTGAAGCTTTCTTT
CASSAANGDTEAFF
>TRBJ2-3|-|-|TRBV14
TGTGCCAGCAGCCACCTCCCGCGGGCCTCGCAGTATTTT
CASSHLPRASQYF
>TRBJ2-4|TRBD2|-|TRBV5-1
TGCGCCAGCAGCTTGGGGACTAGCGGAAACATTCAGTACTTC
CASSLGTSGNIQYF
>TRBJ2-5|-|few|TRBV5-6
TGTGCCAGCAGCTTGGTACCTGGGGAGACCCAGTACTTC
CASSLVPGETQYF
>TRBJ2-7|-|once|TRBV4-1
TGCGCCAGCAGCCCCTTGAGCACCTCCTACGAGCAGTACTTC
CASSPLSTSYEQYF
>TRBJ2-5|TRBD1|-|TRBV5-1
TGCGCCAGCAGCTTTGGACAGGGAAGCGGGGAGACCCAGTACTTC
CASSFGQGSGETQYF
>TRBJ2-1|-|-|TRBV15
TGTGCCACCAGCAGGGGGGACCCTCGGAATGAGCAGTTCTTC
CATSRGDPRNEQFF
>TRBJ1-5|TRBD1|few|TRBV15
TGTGCCACCAGCTCTAAAACCGGGACAGGGGGTCAGCCCCAGCATTTT
CATSSKTGTGGQPQHF
>TRBJ2-7|-|-|TRBV4-1
TGCGCCAGCAGCCAAGAGATGGACTACCGGGTCTTAACCTACGAGCAGTACTTC
CASSQEMDYRVLTYEQYF
>TRBJ2-7|-|-|TRBV18
-
CASSPEGAVLRWSEQYF
>TRBJ1-1|-|once|TRBV11-2
TGTGCCAGCAGCTCCGAACTTACGAGACTTAAACCTGAAGCTTTCTTT
CASSSELTRLKPEAFF
>TRBJ2-1|-|-|TRBV10-3
TGTGCCATCAGAGGCCAATACAATGAGCAGTTCTTC
CAIRGQYNEQFF
>TRBJ1-2|TRBD1|-|TRBV30
TGTGCCTGCTCACAGGGGGACCATGGCTACACCTTC
CACSQGDHGYTF
>TRBJ2-4|TRBD1|once|TRBV7-9
TGTGCCAGCAGCTTAGGGACAGGTCGGGCCAAAAACATTCAGTACTTC
CASSLGTGRAKNIQYF